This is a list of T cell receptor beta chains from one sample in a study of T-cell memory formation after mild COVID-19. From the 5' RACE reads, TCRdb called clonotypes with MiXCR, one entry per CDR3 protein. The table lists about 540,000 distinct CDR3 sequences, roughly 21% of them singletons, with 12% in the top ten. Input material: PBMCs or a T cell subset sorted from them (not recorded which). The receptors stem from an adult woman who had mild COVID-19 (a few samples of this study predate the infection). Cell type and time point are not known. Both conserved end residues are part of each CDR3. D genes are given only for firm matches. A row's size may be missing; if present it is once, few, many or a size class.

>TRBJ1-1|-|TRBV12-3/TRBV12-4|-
TGTGCCAGCAGTTCCGGGGACACCTGGAACACTGAAGCTTTCTTT
CASSSGDTWNTEAFF
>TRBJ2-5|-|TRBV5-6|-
TGTGCCAGCAGCTTTAGGGGGGGCCACAGGACCCAGTACTTC
CASSFRGGHRTQYF
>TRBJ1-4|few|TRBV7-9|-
TGTGCCTCAGGCAGGCCTGGGGTGGAACTGTTTTTT
CASGRPGVELFF
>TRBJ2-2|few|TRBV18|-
TGTGCCAGCTCACTCCGGGACGGCACCGGGGAGCTGTTTTTT
CASSLRDGTGELFF
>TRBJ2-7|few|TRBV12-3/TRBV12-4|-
TGTGCCAGCAGAGGACTTCCCACCGGTTACGAGCAGTACTTC
CASRGLPTGYEQYF
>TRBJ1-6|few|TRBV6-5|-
TGTGCCAGCAAAGGGGGACTGCCCAATTCACCCCTCCACTTT
CASKGGLPNSPLHF
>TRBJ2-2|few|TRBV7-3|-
TGTGCCAGCAGCTTAAGTGGGGGGCGTCGGACCGGGGAGCTGTTTTTT
CASSLSGGRRTGELFF
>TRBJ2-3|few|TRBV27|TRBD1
TGTGCCAGCAGTAAACAACAGGGGGCATCAGATACGCAGTATTTT
CASSKQQGASDTQYF
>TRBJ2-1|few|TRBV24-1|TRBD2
TGTGCCACCAGTGTCGGGACTAGCTCCACGGGGCGTAATGAGCAGTTCTTC
CATSVGTSSTGRNEQFF
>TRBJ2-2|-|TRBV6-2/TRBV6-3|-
TGTGCCAGCAGCAAGGACAGAAGGCCGAACACCGGGGAGCTGTTTTTT
CASSKDRRPNTGELFF
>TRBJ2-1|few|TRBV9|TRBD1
TGTGCCAGCAGCGTAGGTGCGGGACAGGGGATCAATGAGCAGTTCTTC
CASSVGAGQGINEQFF
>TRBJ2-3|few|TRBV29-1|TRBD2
TGCAGCGTCATGACTAGCGGGGGTAGCACAGATACGCAGTATTTT
CSVMTSGGSTDTQYF
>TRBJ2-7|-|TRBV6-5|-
TGTGCCAGCAGTGTCTCCGGGACCGACTACGAGCAGTACTTC
CASSVSGTDYEQYF
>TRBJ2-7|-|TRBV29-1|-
TGCAGCGTTTCACAGGGCTACGAGCAGTACTTC
CSVSQGYEQYF
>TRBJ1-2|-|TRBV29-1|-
TGCAGCGCAGAACCGGGGGCAGGTGGCTACACCTTC
CSAEPGAGGYTF
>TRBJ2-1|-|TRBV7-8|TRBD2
TGTGCCAGCAGCTTTCCAGGCGCTAGCGGGGGCCCCGGGGCTTACAATGAGCAGTTCTTC
CASSFPGASGGPGAYNEQFF
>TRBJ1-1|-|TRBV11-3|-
TGTGCCAGCAGCCCCGTGGTGGGGGGCACTGAAGCTTTCTTT
CASSPVVGGTEAFF
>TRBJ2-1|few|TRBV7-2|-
TGTGCCAGCAGCCCCAATGGGGACCTTGTGCATGAGCAGTTCTTC
CASSPNGDLVHEQFF
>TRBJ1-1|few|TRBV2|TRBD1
TGTGCCAGCAGTGACGTGACAGGGGATGGTGAAGCTTTCTTT
CASSDVTGDGEAFF
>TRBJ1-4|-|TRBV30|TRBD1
TGTGCCTGGGAGGGACAGACTAGAGAAAAACTGTTTTTT
CAWEGQTREKLFF
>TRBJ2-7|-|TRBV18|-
TGTGCCAGCTCTTCGACGCGGACAGCAGTCTCCTACGAGCAGTACTTC
CASSSTRTAVSYEQYF
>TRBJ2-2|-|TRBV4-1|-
TGCGCCAGCAGCCCGGGTGGCGGTGGGGACACCGGGGAGCTGTTTTTT
CASSPGGGGDTGELFF
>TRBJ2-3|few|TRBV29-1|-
TGCAGCGGGAACAGGGGACTCACAGATACGCAGTATTTT
CSGNRGLTDTQYF
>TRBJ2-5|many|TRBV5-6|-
TGTGCCAGCAGCTTGGACAGACAAGAGACCCAGTACTTC
CASSLDRQETQYF
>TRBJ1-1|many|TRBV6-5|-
TGTGCCAGCAGTTCCCCCCCCTCTGTTGCTTTCTTT
CASSSPPSVAFF
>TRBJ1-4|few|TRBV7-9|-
TGTGCCAGCAGCTCCTCGGAAGAAAAACTGTTTTTT
CASSSSEEKLFF
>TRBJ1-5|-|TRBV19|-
TGTGCCACCCGACTGTCCTCAGGAGGCAATCAGCCCCAGCATTTT
CATRLSSGGNQPQHF
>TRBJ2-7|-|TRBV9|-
TGTGCCAGCAGCGGGGGCCTGGGGCGGACCTACGAGCAGTACTTC
CASSGGLGRTYEQYF
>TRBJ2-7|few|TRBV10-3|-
TGTGCCATCAGTGAGTCGGCGCCCGGGGCTCTTACCTACGAGCAGTACTTC
CAISESAPGALTYEQYF
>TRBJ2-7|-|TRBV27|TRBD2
TGTGCCAGCCGGGGGCTAGCGGGAAGCTACGAGCAGTACTTC
CASRGLAGSYEQYF
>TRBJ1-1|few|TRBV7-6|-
TGTGCCAGCAGCTTAGCGGTCAGCGTGAACACTGAAGCTTTCTTT
CASSLAVSVNTEAFF
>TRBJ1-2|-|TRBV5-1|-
TGCGCCAGCAGCTTGGGCGGGTTCCAGACTGGCTACACCTTC
CASSLGGFQTGYTF
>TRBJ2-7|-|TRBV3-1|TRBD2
TGTGCCAGCAGCCAAGATTTCACTAGCGGGCTTCCCTACGAGCAGTACTTC
CASSQDFTSGLPYEQYF
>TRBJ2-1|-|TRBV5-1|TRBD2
TGCGCCAGCAGCCTACTAGCGGAAGTCTACAATGAGCAGTTCTTC
CASSLLAEVYNEQFF
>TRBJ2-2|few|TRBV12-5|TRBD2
TGTGCTAGTGGTTTTCTCGCGGGAGTCACCGGGGAGCTGTTTTTT
CASGFLAGVTGELFF
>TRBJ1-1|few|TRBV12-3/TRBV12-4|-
TGTGCCAGCAGTGCAACCGGGCGACGGTCTGAAGCTTTCTTT
CASSATGRRSEAFF
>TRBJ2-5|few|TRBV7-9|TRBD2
TGTGCCAGCAGGCGAGCGGGGGGCCAAGAGACCCAGTACTTC
CASRRAGGQETQYF
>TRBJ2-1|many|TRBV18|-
TGTGCCAGCTCACCACCGGGACACCACGGGAATGAGCAGTTCTTC
CASSPPGHHGNEQFF
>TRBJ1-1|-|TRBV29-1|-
TGCAGCGTTGGGGCAGGGAACACTGAAGCTTTCTTT
CSVGAGNTEAFF
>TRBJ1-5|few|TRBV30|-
TGTGCCTGGAGTGTACAAAGCAATCAGCCCCAGCATTTT
CAWSVQSNQPQHF
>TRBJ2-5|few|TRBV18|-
TGTGCCAGCTCTCCACTCCCCACGCGAGGGAACCAAGAGACCCAGTACTTC
CASSPLPTRGNQETQYF
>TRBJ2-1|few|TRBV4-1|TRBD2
TGCGCCAGCAGCCAAGCCGTGACTAGCGGGGGCGATGAGCAGTTCTTC
CASSQAVTSGGDEQFF
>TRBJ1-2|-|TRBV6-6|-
TGTGCCAGCAGCGATGACCCGGGCGTCTATGGCTACACCTTC
CASSDDPGVYGYTF
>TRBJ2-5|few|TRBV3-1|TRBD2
TGTGCCAGCAGCCTAGGACTAGCGGGGGTTCCACGGGAGACCCAGTACTTC
CASSLGLAGVPRETQYF
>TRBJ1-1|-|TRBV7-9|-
TGTGCCAGCAGCTTAGACTATACAGGGTGGGCTTTCTTT
CASSLDYTGWAFF
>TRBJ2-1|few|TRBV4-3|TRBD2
TGCGCCAGCAGCCAAGTGTCGGTTAGCGGGAGGAAGAATGAGCAGTTCTTC
CASSQVSVSGRKNEQFF
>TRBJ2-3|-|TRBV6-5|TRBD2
TGTGCCAGCAGTTACTCCCCCACACTAGCGGGGCCCACAGATACGCAGTATTTT
CASSYSPTLAGPTDTQYF
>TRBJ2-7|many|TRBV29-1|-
TGCAGCGTTCAGGGGCAGGGGAGCTCCTACGAGCAGTACTTC
CSVQGQGSSYEQYF
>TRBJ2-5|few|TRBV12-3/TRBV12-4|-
TGTGCCAGCAGTTTATGGGGGACCCAGTACTTC
CASSLWGTQYF
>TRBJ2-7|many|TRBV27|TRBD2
TGTGCCAGCAGTTTGGGGATAGCGGGGCCACGGTACTTC
CASSLGIAGPRYF